Listed below are T cell receptor beta chains from one sample, sequenced in a study of T cell repertoires in cytomegalovirus infection. Each CDR3 protein is one row after TCRdb ran MiXCR on the reads. The sample carries hundreds of thousands of distinct CDR3 sequences, around 30% recorded once. Their recognized antigens are unknown. The sequencing here drew on cultured PBMCs, taken from culture after CMV antigen stimulation. These receptors were collected from a human donor in good health (CMV status not recorded). Some clones in this sample may be carry-over from other donors' samples. CDR3s include the opening cysteine and the closing phenylalanine or tryptophan. D genes are given only for firm matches. Expanded clones are given a class, and other clones once, few, many or no size at all.

j_gene: TRBJ1-2; abundance: NA; d_gene: TRBD1; len: 15; v_gene: TRBV19; CDR3nt: TGTGCCAGTAGTGAAAACAGGGGGAACGTCTATGGCTACACCTTC; CDR3aa: CASSENRGNVYGYTF
j_gene: TRBJ1-2; abundance: NA; d_gene: NA; len: 13; v_gene: TRBV6-6; CDR3nt: TGTGCCAGCAAGGGCGGGGCTAACTATGGCTACACCTTC; CDR3aa: CASKGGANYGYTF
j_gene: TRBJ1-5; abundance: few; d_gene: TRBD1; len: 14; v_gene: TRBV7-8; CDR3nt: TGTGCCAGCAGTCCAGGGACAGGGGCCCCACCCGGGCATTTT; CDR3aa: CASSPGTGAPPGHF
j_gene: TRBJ2-7; abundance: many; d_gene: NA; len: 15; v_gene: TRBV7-2; CDR3nt: TGTGCCAGCAGCTTACCGACCCCCTTCTCTTGGGAGCAGTACTTC; CDR3aa: CASSLPTPFSWEQYF
j_gene: TRBJ2-2; abundance: few; d_gene: TRBD2; len: 15; v_gene: TRBV7-2; CDR3nt: TGTGCCAGCACCCCTTTTCCGGGAGGTACCGGGGAGCTGTTTTTT; CDR3aa: CASTPFPGGTGELFF
j_gene: TRBJ2-1; abundance: many; d_gene: NA; len: 14; v_gene: TRBV7-8; CDR3nt: TGTGCCAGCAGCTCTCCCCTAATGTCGATTGAGCAGTTCTTC; CDR3aa: CASSSPLMSIEQFF
j_gene: TRBJ1-1; abundance: NA; d_gene: NA; len: 15; v_gene: TRBV7-9; CDR3nt: TGTGCCAGCAGCTTTCTCAGGGGTACCAACACTGAAGCTTTCTTT; CDR3aa: CASSFLRGTNTEAFF
j_gene: TRBJ2-5; abundance: few; d_gene: NA; len: 14; v_gene: TRBV27; CDR3nt: TGTGCCAGCAAAGAGGGCGGGGATCAGGAGACCCAGTACTTC; CDR3aa: CASKEGGDQETQYF
j_gene: TRBJ2-7; abundance: few; d_gene: NA; len: 16; v_gene: TRBV6-1; CDR3nt: TGTGCCAGCAGTAACCCAAGGGGTTCGAGATCCTACGAGCAGTACTTC; CDR3aa: CASSNPRGSRSYEQYF
j_gene: TRBJ2-4; abundance: NA; d_gene: NA; len: 13; v_gene: TRBV7-2; CDR3nt: TGTGCCAGCAGCGTCCAAGCTTCGAACATTCAGTACTTC; CDR3aa: CASSVQASNIQYF
j_gene: TRBJ1-5; abundance: many; d_gene: TRBD1; len: 14; v_gene: TRBV7-2; CDR3nt: TGTGCCAGCAGCACTCCGGGACAGGGTCAGCCCCAGCATTTT; CDR3aa: CASSTPGQGQPQHF
j_gene: TRBJ2-2; abundance: NA; d_gene: NA; len: 13; v_gene: TRBV6-6; CDR3nt: TGTGCCAGCAGTTACGCATACACCGGGGAGCTGTTTTTT; CDR3aa: CASSYAYTGELFF
j_gene: TRBJ2-5; abundance: few; d_gene: NA; len: 13; v_gene: TRBV10-3; CDR3nt: TGTGCCATCAGTGTAGGGATTACAGAGACCCAGTACTTC; CDR3aa: CAISVGITETQYF
j_gene: TRBJ1-2; abundance: NA; d_gene: TRBD1; len: 14; v_gene: TRBV2; CDR3nt: TGTGCCAGCAGTGATTGGACAGGGAACTATGGCTACACCTTC; CDR3aa: CASSDWTGNYGYTF
j_gene: TRBJ1-2; abundance: once; d_gene: NA; len: 14; v_gene: TRBV2; CDR3nt: TGTGCCAGCAATCCCAGGGAGGGATCGGCTGGCTACACCTTC; CDR3aa: CASNPREGSAGYTF
j_gene: TRBJ1-5; abundance: NA; d_gene: TRBD1; len: 15; v_gene: TRBV4-1; CDR3nt: TGCGCCAGCAGCCGGTGGACAGGGGGCAATCAGCCCCAGCATTTT; CDR3aa: CASSRWTGGNQPQHF
j_gene: TRBJ1-1; abundance: few; d_gene: NA; len: 14; v_gene: TRBV5-1; CDR3nt: TGCGCCAGCAGCTTGACAGGGTTGGGCCCTGAAGCTTTCTTT; CDR3aa: CASSLTGLGPEAFF
j_gene: TRBJ2-5; abundance: NA; d_gene: TRBD1; len: 16; v_gene: TRBV4-1; CDR3nt: TGCGCCAGCAGCCAAGTCCGGGACAGGGTAGTAGAGACCCAGTACTTC; CDR3aa: CASSQVRDRVVETQYF
j_gene: TRBJ2-1; abundance: NA; d_gene: NA; len: 20; v_gene: TRBV7-9; CDR3nt: TGTGCCAGCAGCTTCAAAATCGGGACTTTCAGATCGAGCTCCTACAATGAGCAGTTCTTC; CDR3aa: CASSFKIGTFRSSSYNEQFF
j_gene: TRBJ1-1; abundance: NA; d_gene: TRBD1; len: 15; v_gene: TRBV28; CDR3nt: TGTGCCAGCAGTTGGGGGGGACAGAGGAACACTGAAGCTTTCTTT; CDR3aa: CASSWGGQRNTEAFF
j_gene: TRBJ2-1; abundance: few; d_gene: NA; len: 13; v_gene: TRBV20-1; CDR3nt: TGCAGTGCTAGGAGGGACCTACGGTACGAGCAGTTCTTC; CDR3aa: CSARRDLRYEQFF
j_gene: TRBJ2-1; abundance: NA; d_gene: TRBD2; len: 15; v_gene: TRBV7-6; CDR3nt: TGTGCCAGCAGCTTAAATAGCGGGAGAAGGGATGAGCAGTTCTTC; CDR3aa: CASSLNSGRRDEQFF
j_gene: TRBJ2-7; abundance: few; d_gene: TRBD1; len: 14; v_gene: TRBV2; CDR3nt: TGTGCCAGCAGTCGGGACAGAAGACCATACGAGCAGTACTTC; CDR3aa: CASSRDRRPYEQYF
j_gene: TRBJ2-1; abundance: few; d_gene: TRBD1; len: 14; v_gene: TRBV3-1; CDR3nt: TGTGCCAGCAGCCGGACAGGGGGTGACAATGAGCAGTTCTTC; CDR3aa: CASSRTGGDNEQFF
j_gene: TRBJ1-5; abundance: NA; d_gene: NA; len: 12; v_gene: TRBV7-4; CDR3nt: TGTGCCAGCAGACTAGAGGGGCAGCCCCAGCATTTT; CDR3aa: CASRLEGQPQHF
j_gene: TRBJ2-4; abundance: many; d_gene: NA; len: 12; v_gene: TRBV7-2; CDR3nt: TGTGCCAGCAGCTTAGCGGGGGGGCAACAGTACTTC; CDR3aa: CASSLAGGQQYF
j_gene: TRBJ1-6; abundance: NA; d_gene: NA; len: 15; v_gene: TRBV20-1; CDR3nt: TGCAGTGCTAGAGCGCTTGGGGTCTATAATTCACCCCTCCACTTT; CDR3aa: CSARALGVYNSPLHF
j_gene: TRBJ2-7; abundance: NA; d_gene: TRBD2; len: 18; v_gene: TRBV6-1; CDR3nt: TGTGCCAGCAGTGAAAGCCTAGCGGGAGGCCCCCCGGCGGGCGAGCAGTACTTC; CDR3aa: CASSESLAGGPPAGEQYF
j_gene: TRBJ2-7; abundance: few; d_gene: TRBD2; len: 17; v_gene: TRBV7-2; CDR3nt: TGTGCCAGCAGCTTAAGGGGCGCAGGACTAGCCAGATACGAGCAGTACTTC; CDR3aa: CASSLRGAGLARYEQYF
j_gene: TRBJ2-3; abundance: NA; d_gene: NA; len: 16; v_gene: TRBV6-5; CDR3nt: TGTGCCAGCAGTTACTCTACGACTTCTAGGGCAGATACGCAGTATTTT; CDR3aa: CASSYSTTSRADTQYF
j_gene: TRBJ1-4; abundance: NA; d_gene: NA; len: 15; v_gene: TRBV28; CDR3nt: TGTGCCAGCAGTGCAAACTTTGCAACTAATGAAAAACTGTTTTTT; CDR3aa: CASSANFATNEKLFF
j_gene: TRBJ2-7; abundance: NA; d_gene: NA; len: 12; v_gene: TRBV6-2/TRBV6-3; CDR3nt: TGTGCCAGTAAAGGACAGACCTACGAGCAGTACTTC; CDR3aa: CASKGQTYEQYF
j_gene: TRBJ2-3; abundance: NA; d_gene: NA; len: 15; v_gene: TRBV4-2; CDR3nt: TGTGCCAGCCGACCCTCGGGGGCCGGCACAGATACGCAGTATTTT; CDR3aa: CASRPSGAGTDTQYF
j_gene: TRBJ2-2; abundance: many; d_gene: TRBD2; len: 17; v_gene: TRBV7-2; CDR3nt: TGTGCCAGCAGCCCGGGACTAGGGAAACAGAACACCGGGGAGCTGTTTTTT; CDR3aa: CASSPGLGKQNTGELFF
j_gene: TRBJ2-1; abundance: NA; d_gene: NA; len: 12; v_gene: TRBV24-1; CDR3nt: TGTGCCACCAGTAGGAGAGGGGATGAGCAGTTCTTC; CDR3aa: CATSRRGDEQFF
j_gene: TRBJ1-2; abundance: NA; d_gene: NA; len: 15; v_gene: TRBV12-5; CDR3nt: TGTGCTAGTGGTTTGCCTACGACAGAAGACTCCGGCTACACCTTC; CDR3aa: CASGLPTTEDSGYTF
j_gene: TRBJ2-3; abundance: once; d_gene: NA; len: 16; v_gene: TRBV20-1; CDR3nt: TGCAGTGCCACTACGTCCATGGGGGGCCTGTCAGATACGCAGTATTTT; CDR3aa: CSATTSMGGLSDTQYF
j_gene: TRBJ2-7; abundance: NA; d_gene: NA; len: 15; v_gene: TRBV7-9; CDR3nt: TGTGCCAGCAGCTCCAGCCGGGACTGGACCTACGAGCAGTACTTC; CDR3aa: CASSSSRDWTYEQYF
j_gene: TRBJ2-1; abundance: NA; d_gene: NA; len: 14; v_gene: TRBV7-2; CDR3nt: TGTGCCAGCAGCTCTCCAGGAACCTACAATGAGCAGTTCTTC; CDR3aa: CASSSPGTYNEQFF
j_gene: TRBJ1-1; abundance: NA; d_gene: NA; len: 15; v_gene: TRBV5-4; CDR3nt: TGTGCCAGCAGCCCCGGACCAGAACGGAACACTGAAGCTTTCTTT; CDR3aa: CASSPGPERNTEAFF
j_gene: TRBJ2-1; abundance: once; d_gene: NA; len: 12; v_gene: TRBV29-1; CDR3nt: TGCAGCGTTGCTCTGAATTACAATGAGCAGTTCTTC; CDR3aa: CSVALNYNEQFF
j_gene: TRBJ2-2; abundance: NA; d_gene: TRBD1; len: 15; v_gene: TRBV19; CDR3nt: TGTGCCAGTAGTATAGGGACAGGGGTTTCCGGGGAGCTGTTTTTT; CDR3aa: CASSIGTGVSGELFF
j_gene: TRBJ2-5; abundance: NA; d_gene: NA; len: 17; v_gene: TRBV7-2; CDR3nt: TGTGCCAGCAGCCAAAGTAGGAGGGAGTGGTGGGTTGAGACCCAGTACTTC; CDR3aa: CASSQSRREWWVETQYF
j_gene: TRBJ2-1; abundance: few; d_gene: NA; len: 14; v_gene: TRBV19; CDR3nt: TGTGCCAGTAGTACCCCCATACTAGGATCCGAGCAGTTCTTC; CDR3aa: CASSTPILGSEQFF
j_gene: TRBJ1-1; abundance: few; d_gene: TRBD1; len: 15; v_gene: TRBV19; CDR3nt: TGTGCCAGTAGGCGGGACAGACTACAGAACACTGAAGCTTTCTTT; CDR3aa: CASRRDRLQNTEAFF
j_gene: TRBJ2-5; abundance: NA; d_gene: NA; len: 13; v_gene: TRBV2; CDR3nt: TGTGCCAGCAGTGATGGGGGTCGGGAGACCCAGTACTTC; CDR3aa: CASSDGGRETQYF
j_gene: TRBJ2-1; abundance: few; d_gene: NA; len: 16; v_gene: TRBV12-3/TRBV12-4; CDR3nt: TGTGCCAGCAGACCAATGGGGGGTGGGCCCTACAATGAGCAGTTCTTC; CDR3aa: CASRPMGGGPYNEQFF
j_gene: TRBJ1-1; abundance: NA; d_gene: TRBD1; len: 15; v_gene: TRBV28; CDR3nt: TGTGCCAGCAGTCCACAGGGGGCGGGGAACACTGAAGCTTTCTTT; CDR3aa: CASSPQGAGNTEAFF
j_gene: TRBJ2-5; abundance: few; d_gene: TRBD1; len: 15; v_gene: TRBV11-2; CDR3nt: TGTGCCAGCAGCTCCCCAACAGGGACAGGAGAGACCCAGTACTTC; CDR3aa: CASSSPTGTGETQYF
j_gene: TRBJ2-7; abundance: NA; d_gene: NA; len: 13; v_gene: TRBV7-9; CDR3nt: TGTGCCAGCAGCCCGCCTCTATTCTACGAGCAGTACTTC; CDR3aa: CASSPPLFYEQYF